This T cell receptor beta chain appears in the sequencing data of a study of T cells in Graves' hyperthyroidism and ophthalmopathy. About the study: Initial diagnosis, before any treatment, was when peripheral blood was collected. Study findings and constraints: Researchers found most expanded thyroid clonotypes above 0.001 in blood as well.

At least 3 on the Clinical Activity Score was recorded for ophthalmopathy patients, who also had NOSPECS grade at least 4 and duration under 3 months. Diagnosis relied on clinical symptoms, serum thyroxine and TRAb, thyroid ultrasound and orbital computed tomography. TCR beta CDR3 regions were amplified from RNA. First-round RT-PCR targeting the TCR CDR3 was performed with the HTBI primer set. One entry per CDR3 protein, called by TCRdb with MiXCR from the multiplex PCR reads. This table has approximately 300,000 distinct CDR3 sequences, 15% to 20% appearing once. Remarks on this clonotype: Its target is unknown. This may be a read error, as it is one base from a much larger clone.

The sequencing input was blood. This receptor was identified in a woman aged 55 to 70 with Graves' ophthalmopathy.

The CDR3 here is CASSYPRVSNQPQHF. The DNA for the CDR3 is TGTGCCAGCAGTTACCCGAGAGTTAGCAATCAGCCCCAGCATTTT. The chain links TRBV6-5 to TRBJ1-5; no clear D. The CDR3 is 15 residues long. V was shortened by 2 bases and J by 0 bases, with 8 bases between the two germline ends. Germline V gene data show CDR1 as MNHEY and CDR2 as SVGAGI.